This TCR beta chain was recovered during a study of blood T cell repertoires in COVID-19. At the level of the study: From the United States, Italy and Spain came samples of acute and convalescent COVID-19.

Regarding this clone: Additional DNA sequences in this sample encode the identical CDR3.

One Seattle source followed patients from active infection through their disease course. The method was immunoSEQ multiplex PCR; TCRdb's version includes in-frame clones alone and lacks a portion of them. This table holds about 97,000 clones, approximately 86% found once. Sequenced input: peripheral blood. This clonotype was obtained from a man aged 50 to 60 with COVID-19, enrolled during active disease.

The CDR3 region has the DNA TGCGCCAGCAGCCAAGGTTGGCCCAGCAATCAGCCCCAGCATTTT. Residues: CASSQGWPSNQPQHF. This chain connects TRBV4-3 to TRBJ1-5; D uncertain. Germline CDR1 LGHNA, CDR2 YSLEER. The CDR3 loop spans 15 amino acids. The germline V and J ends were trimmed by 1 base and 1 base, with 8 bases remaining between them.